This T cell receptor (beta chain) was documented in a study of identical twins. TCRdb passed the 5' RACE reads through MiXCR, listing each CDR3 protein once. The data hold some 660,000 distinct CDR3 sequences, with less than 10% observed a single time. In its sample, this clonotype was seen many times. The CDR3 runs to 14 residues. Germline CDR1 and CDR2: SQVTM and ANQGSEA. V was cut by 5 bases and J by 2 bases, with 13 bases left in between. There were only healthy Caucasians among the donors. These records were also assigned to another study, of yellow fever vaccine responses in identical twins.

The sequencing input was PBMCs. This rearrangement joins TRBV29-1 to TRBJ2-1; weak D call: TRBD1 (5 bases). The receptor comes from a woman aged 18-29 years in good health. The CDR3 bases are TGCAGCGTTTTAGGGGCTGGAGCCTACAATGAGCAGTTCTTC. It codes for CSVLGAGAYNEQFF.